This TCR beta chain comes out of a study of molecular identifiers for immune sequencing clone quantification. The CDR3 is 14 amino acids. The V end lost 0 bases, the J end lost 6 bases, and 10 bases lay between the germline ends. CDR1 MGHRA and CDR2 YSYEKL come from the germline V gene. This clonotype was seen ten or more times. Its antigen remains unidentified. Using its own MiXCR run on the PCR reads, TCRdb lists one record per CDR3 protein. The sample includes fewer than 70,000 distinct CDR3 sequences, around 18% of them seen just once. Study-level points and caveats: Clonotypes surpassing 20 RNA copies contained over 97% of effector molecules, versus under 1% in naive cells.

Using 10%, 30% or 50% RNA, naive CD8 libraries were derived from around 20,000 to 1,000,000 sorted cells. The chain is built from TRBV4-1 and TRBJ2-3; D not resolved. The sample taken for sequencing was naive CD8+ T cells from blood, with Jurkat cell RNA spiked in. The subset: FACS-sorted CD8+CD4-CCR7+CD45RA+ naive T cells. The sequence came from a human donor in good health. Some libraries in this study had Jurkat cell RNA spiked in. CDR3 nucleotides: TGCGCCAGCAGCCAAGATCTGACTCGGGATACGCAGTATTTT. Encoded protein: CASSQDLTRDTQYF.